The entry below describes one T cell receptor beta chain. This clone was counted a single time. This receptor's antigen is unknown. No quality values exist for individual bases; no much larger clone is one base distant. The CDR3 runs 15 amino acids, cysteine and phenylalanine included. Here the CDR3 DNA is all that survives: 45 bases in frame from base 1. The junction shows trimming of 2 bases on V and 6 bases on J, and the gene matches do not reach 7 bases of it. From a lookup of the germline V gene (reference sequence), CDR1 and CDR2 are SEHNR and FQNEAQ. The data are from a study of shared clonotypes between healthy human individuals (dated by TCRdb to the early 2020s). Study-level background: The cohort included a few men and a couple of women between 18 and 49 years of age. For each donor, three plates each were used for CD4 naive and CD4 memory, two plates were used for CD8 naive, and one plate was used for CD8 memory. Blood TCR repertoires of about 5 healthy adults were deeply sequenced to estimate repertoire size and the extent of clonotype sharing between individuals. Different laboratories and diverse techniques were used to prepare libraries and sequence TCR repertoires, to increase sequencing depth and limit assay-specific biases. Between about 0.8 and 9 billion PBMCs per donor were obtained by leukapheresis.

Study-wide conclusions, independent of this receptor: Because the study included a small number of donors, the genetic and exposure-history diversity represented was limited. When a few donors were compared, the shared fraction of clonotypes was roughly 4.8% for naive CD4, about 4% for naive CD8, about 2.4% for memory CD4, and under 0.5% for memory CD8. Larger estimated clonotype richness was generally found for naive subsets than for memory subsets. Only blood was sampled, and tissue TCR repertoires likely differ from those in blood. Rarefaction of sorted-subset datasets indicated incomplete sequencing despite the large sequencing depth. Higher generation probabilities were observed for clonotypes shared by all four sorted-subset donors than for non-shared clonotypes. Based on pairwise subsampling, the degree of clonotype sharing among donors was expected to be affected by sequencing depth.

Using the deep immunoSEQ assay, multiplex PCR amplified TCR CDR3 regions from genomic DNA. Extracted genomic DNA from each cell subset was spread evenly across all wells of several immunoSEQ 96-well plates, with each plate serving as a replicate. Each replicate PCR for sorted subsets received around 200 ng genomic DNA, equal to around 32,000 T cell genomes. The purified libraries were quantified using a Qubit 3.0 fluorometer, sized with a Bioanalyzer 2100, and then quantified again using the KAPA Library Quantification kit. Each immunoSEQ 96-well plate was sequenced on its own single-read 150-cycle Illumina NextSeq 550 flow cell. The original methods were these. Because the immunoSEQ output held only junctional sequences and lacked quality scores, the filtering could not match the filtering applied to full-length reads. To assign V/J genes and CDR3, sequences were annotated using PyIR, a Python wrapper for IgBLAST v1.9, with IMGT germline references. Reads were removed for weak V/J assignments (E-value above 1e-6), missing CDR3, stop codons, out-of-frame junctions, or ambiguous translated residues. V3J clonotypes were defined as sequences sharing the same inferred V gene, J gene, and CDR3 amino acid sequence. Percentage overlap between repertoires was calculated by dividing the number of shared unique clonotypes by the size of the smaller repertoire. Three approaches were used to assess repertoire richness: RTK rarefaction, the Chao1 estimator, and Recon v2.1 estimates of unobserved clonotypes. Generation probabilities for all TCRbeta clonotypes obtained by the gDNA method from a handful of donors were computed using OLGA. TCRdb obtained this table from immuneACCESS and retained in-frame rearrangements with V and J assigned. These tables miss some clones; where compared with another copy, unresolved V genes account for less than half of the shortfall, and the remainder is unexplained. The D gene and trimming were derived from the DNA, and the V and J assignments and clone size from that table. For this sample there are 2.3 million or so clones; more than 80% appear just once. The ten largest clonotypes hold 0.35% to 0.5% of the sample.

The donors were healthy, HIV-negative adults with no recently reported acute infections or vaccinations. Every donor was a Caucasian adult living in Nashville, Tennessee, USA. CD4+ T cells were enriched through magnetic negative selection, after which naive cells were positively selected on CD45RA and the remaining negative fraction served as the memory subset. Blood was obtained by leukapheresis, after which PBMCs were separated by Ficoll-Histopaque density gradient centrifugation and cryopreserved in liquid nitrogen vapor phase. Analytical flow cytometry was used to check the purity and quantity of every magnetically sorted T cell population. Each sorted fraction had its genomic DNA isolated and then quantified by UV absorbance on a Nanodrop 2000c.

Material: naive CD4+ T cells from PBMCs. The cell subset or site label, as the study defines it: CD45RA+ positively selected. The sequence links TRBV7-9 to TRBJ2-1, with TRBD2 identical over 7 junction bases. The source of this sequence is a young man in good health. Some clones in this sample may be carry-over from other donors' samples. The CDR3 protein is CASSLSTSVPNEQFF. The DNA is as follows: TGTGCCAGCAGCTTAAGTACTAGCGTACCCAATGAGCAGTTCTTC.